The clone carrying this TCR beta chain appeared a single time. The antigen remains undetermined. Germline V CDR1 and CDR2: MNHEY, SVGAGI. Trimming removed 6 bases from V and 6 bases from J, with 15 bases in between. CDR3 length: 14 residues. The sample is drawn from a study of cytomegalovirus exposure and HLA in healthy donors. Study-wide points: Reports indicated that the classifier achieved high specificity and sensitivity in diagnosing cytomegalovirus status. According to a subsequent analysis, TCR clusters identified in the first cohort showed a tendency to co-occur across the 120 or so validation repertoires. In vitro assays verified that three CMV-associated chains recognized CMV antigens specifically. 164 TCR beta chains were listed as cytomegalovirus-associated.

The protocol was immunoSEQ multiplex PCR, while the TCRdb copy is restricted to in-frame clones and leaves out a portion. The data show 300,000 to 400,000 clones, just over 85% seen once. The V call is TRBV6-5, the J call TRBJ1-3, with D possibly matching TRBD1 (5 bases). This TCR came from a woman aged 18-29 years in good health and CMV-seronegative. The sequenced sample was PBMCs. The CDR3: CASRDGQELNTIYF. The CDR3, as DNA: TGTGCCAGCAGAGACGGACAAGAGCTAAACACCATATATTTT.